The 18 T cell receptor beta chains below were found in one sample sequenced in a study of blood T cells in healthy people across ages. With a J-beta primer mix and a sample-barcoded 5' primer, a second PCR ran about 6 to 11 cycles. TCRdb reprocessed the 5' RACE reads via MiXCR and lists one record per CDR3 protein. The data hold hundreds of thousands of distinct CDR3 sequences, with just over 55% observed a single time. Input material: blood. These receptor sequences come from a man aged 35 to 55 in good health.

This rearrangement joins TRBV29-1 to TRBJ2-1; a weak D match, TRBD1 (6 bases). The DNA end lines up better with TRBJ2-7; the J call may be wrong. The CDR3 has 17 residues. Germline V lookup: CDR1 SQVTM, CDR2 ANQGSEA. The CDR3 protein is CSVERLNRDSSYNEQYF. CDR3 DNA: TGCAGCGTTGAAAGACTGAACAGGGATAGCTCCTACAATGAGCAGTACTTC.

J is TRBJ2-7 and V is TRBV11-3, with TRBD2 matching over 8 bases. Germline V gene sequence: CDR1 SGHNT, CDR2 YENEEA. CDR3 size: 13 residues. Trimming at V came to 7 bases and at J to 7 bases, leaving 9 bases not matched to a gene. CDR3 region: CASTPGGGGEQYF. The CDR3 nucleotides read TGTGCCAGCACCCCCGGGGGGGGCGGGGAGCAGTACTTC.

CDR3 nucleotide sequence: TGCAGTGCCCCGATAAACAATGGGGACTCCTACAATGAGCAGTTCTTC. Its translation is CSAPINNGDSYNEQFF. The gene calls are TRBV20-1 and TRBJ2-1; D is unresolved. V lost 6 bases and J 0 bases, leaving 18 bases between the germline ends. The V gene's germline CDR1 is DFQATT and CDR2 SNEGSKA (reference sequence). The CDR3 consists of 16 residues.

V is TRBV4-3 and J is TRBJ2-5, with a weak D call TRBD1 (5 bases). The better agreement between TRBJ2-7 and the DNA end casts doubt on the J call. Germline CDR1 is LGHNA and CDR2 is YSLEER. The CDR3 runs to 14 residues. The CDR3 is CASSHAREFDEQYF. The CDR3 nucleotides are TGCGCCAGCAGCCACGCCAGGGAATTCGACGAGCAGTACTTC.

V usage is TRBV29-1 and J usage is TRBJ2-3, with TRBD2 matching 15 bases. V shed 2 bases and J 3 bases; nucleotides not matched to a gene: 12. There are 19 residues in the CDR3. The V gene's germline CDR1 is SQVTM and CDR2 ANQGSEA. CDR3 loop: CSVEIGLAGGLWRTDTQYF. The CDR3 coding sequence is TGCAGCGTTGAAATCGGACTAGCGGGAGGGCTATGGAGAACAGATACGCAGTATTTT.

The chain uses TRBV4-3 and TRBJ2-4; 7 positions agree with TRBD2. Germline V gene data show CDR1 as LGHNA and CDR2 as YSLEER. CDR3 length: 17 amino acids. V trimming: 0 bases; J trimming: 2 bases; junction bases outside the gene matches: 7. The CDR3 DNA sequence: TGCGCCAGCAGCCAAGATAGACTAGCCTTTACCAAAAACATTCAGTACTTC. Translated, it gives CASSQDRLAFTKNIQYF.

The chain has TRBV7-2 and TRBJ2-1; the D gene is possibly TRBD2 (6 bases). From germline, CDR1 is SGHTA and CDR2 FQGNSA. Trimming left V 4 bases short and J 6 bases short, with 16 bases between. CDR3 length: 15 residues. CDR3 amino acids: CASSSLDGRINEQFF. DNA for the CDR3: TGTGCCAGCAGCTCCCTCGACGGGAGAATCAATGAGCAGTTCTTC.

The V call is TRBV23-1, the J call TRBJ2-1; possibly TRBD2 for D (5 bases). TRBV23-1 is designated an ORF whose function remains uncertain. Trimming removed 2 bases from V and 7 bases from J, with 12 bases in between. The CDR3 spans 14 residues. CDR3 bases: TGCGCCAGCAGTCAAAGGGTGAAGCGGAATGAGCAGTTCTTC. It yields the protein CASSQRVKRNEQFF.

The chain recombines TRBV20-1 with TRBJ2-5; D is undetermined. CDR3 length: 15 residues. Trimming shortened V by 0 bases and J by 3 bases, and 14 bases separated the two germline ends. Germline V gives CDR1 DFQATT, CDR2 SNEGSKA (reference sequence). In nucleotides, the CDR3 is TGCAGTGCTAGAGATGACCTCGGACCCAAAGAGACCCAGTACTTC. Translated: CSARDDLGPKETQYF.

The rearrangement links TRBV29-1 to TRBJ1-2, with D perhaps matching TRBD1 (6 bases). This CDR3 is 12 amino acids long. Germline CDR1 and CDR2: SQVTM and ANQGSEA. V was trimmed by 7 bases and J by 6 bases, leaving 15 bases between them. The CDR3 loop reads CSAGGPGDGYTF. In nucleotides, the CDR3 is TGCAGCGCCGGGGGGCCAGGTGATGGCTACACCTTC.

The V and J genes are TRBV6-5 and TRBJ2-7; TRBD1 matches at 8 bases. The trim removed 6 bases at V and 0 bases at J, leaving 10 bases unmatched. This CDR3 is built from 16 residues. CDR1 is MNHEY and CDR2 is SVGAGI in the germline V gene. The CDR3 loop is CASRYGTGGYSYEQYF. The CDR3 DNA is TGTGCCAGCAGGTACGGGACAGGCGGATACTCCTACGAGCAGTACTTC.

This clonotype was seen a handful of times. The chain employs TRBV6-5 and TRBJ1-6, with a possible D match to TRBD1 (5 bases). The CDR3 covers 14 residues. Between the trimmed V and J ends, which lost 2 bases and 7 bases, there was a span of 9 bases. The germline V gene has CDR1 MNHEY and CDR2 SVGAGI. This CDR3 reads CASSYGGVNSPLHF. In DNA form, the CDR3 reads TGTGCCAGCAGTTACGGAGGGGTAAATTCACCCCTCCACTTT.

This clonotype has only a few counts. The genes are TRBV20-1 and TRBJ1-5; tentative D call: TRBD1 (6 bases). Germline V gives CDR1 DFQATT, CDR2 SNEGSKA (reference sequence). V gave up 3 bases and J gave up 7 bases, with 7 bases separating them. The CDR3 has 11 residues. The CDR3 nucleotides read TGCAGTGCTAGGGGGGCCCAGCCCCAGCATTTT. Protein: CSARGAQPQHF.

This sequence joins TRBV12-5 and TRBJ2-7; either TRBD1 or TRBD2 may fit D (6 bases each). This CDR3 comprises 13 residues. Germline CDR1 and CDR2: LGHNT and FRNRAP. Trimming removed 6 bases at V and 2 bases at J, with 11 bases between. CDR3 protein: CASGRGQAYEQYF. In nucleotides, the CDR3 is TGTGCTAGTGGCCGGGGGCAGGCCTACGAGCAGTACTTC. The whole variable domain, remainder taken from reference TRBV12-5 and TRBJ2-7, is DARVTQTPRHKVTEMGQEVTMRCQPILGHNTVFWYRQTMMQGLELLAYFRNRAPLDDSGMPKDRFSAEMPDATLATLKIQPSEPRDSAVYFCASGRGQAYEQYFGPGTRLTVT.

As concerns this clonotype: This may be a read error: a much more frequent sequence differs by one nucleotide. The DNA for the CDR3 is TGTGCCTGCAGCTTAGACGGCAGCTCCTACGAGCAGTACTTC. It translates to CACSLDGSSYEQYF. The V gene is TRBV7-2, the J gene TRBJ2-7; D gene uncertain. The germline gives CDR1 SGHTA, CDR2 FQGNSA. This CDR3 contains 14 residues.

The rearrangement links TRBV9 to TRBJ1-1; 12 nucleotides align to TRBD1. Per the germline V gene, CDR1 is SGDLS and CDR2 is YYNGEE. The CDR3 covers 16 residues. J gave up 6 bases and V 3 bases, and 9 bases lay outside the gene matches. Here the CDR3 DNA reads TGTGCCAGCAGCGGCGGGACAGGGGGCGGAGAGGCTGAAGCTTTCTTT. Translation gives CASSGGTGGGEAEAFF.

There are a few counts of this clonotype. This chain links TRBV27 with TRBJ1-2; no clear D gene. This CDR3 comprises 12 residues. V was cut by 0 bases and J by 8 bases, with 7 bases left in between. The germline gives CDR1 MNHEY, CDR2 SMNVEV (reference sequence). In DNA form, the CDR3 reads TGTGCCAGCAGTTTATCCGGTGAAGGCTACACCTTC. The encoded protein is CASSLSGEGYTF.

The rearrangement links TRBV21-1 to TRBJ2-7; the table's D call, TRBD1, has no DNA check behind it. TRBV21-1 is labeled a pseudogene. The CDR3 is made up of 14 amino acids. Here the CDR3 DNA reads TGTGCCAGCAGCCAGGGGACAGGGTTGTGCGAGCAGTACTTC. Amino acids: CASSQGTGLCEQYF.